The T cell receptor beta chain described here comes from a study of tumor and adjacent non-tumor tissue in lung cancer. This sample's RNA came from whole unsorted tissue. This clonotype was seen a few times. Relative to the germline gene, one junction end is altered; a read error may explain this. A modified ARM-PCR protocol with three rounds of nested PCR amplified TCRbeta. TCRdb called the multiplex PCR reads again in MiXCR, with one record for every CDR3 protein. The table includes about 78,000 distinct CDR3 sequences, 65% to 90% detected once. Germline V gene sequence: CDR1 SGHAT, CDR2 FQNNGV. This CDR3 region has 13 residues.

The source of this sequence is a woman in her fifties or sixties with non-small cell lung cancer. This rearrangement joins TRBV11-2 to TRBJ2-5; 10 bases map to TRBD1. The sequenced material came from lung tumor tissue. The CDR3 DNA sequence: TGTGCCAACAGCAGTGACAGGGGGCAGACCCAGTACTTC. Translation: CANSSDRGQTQYF.